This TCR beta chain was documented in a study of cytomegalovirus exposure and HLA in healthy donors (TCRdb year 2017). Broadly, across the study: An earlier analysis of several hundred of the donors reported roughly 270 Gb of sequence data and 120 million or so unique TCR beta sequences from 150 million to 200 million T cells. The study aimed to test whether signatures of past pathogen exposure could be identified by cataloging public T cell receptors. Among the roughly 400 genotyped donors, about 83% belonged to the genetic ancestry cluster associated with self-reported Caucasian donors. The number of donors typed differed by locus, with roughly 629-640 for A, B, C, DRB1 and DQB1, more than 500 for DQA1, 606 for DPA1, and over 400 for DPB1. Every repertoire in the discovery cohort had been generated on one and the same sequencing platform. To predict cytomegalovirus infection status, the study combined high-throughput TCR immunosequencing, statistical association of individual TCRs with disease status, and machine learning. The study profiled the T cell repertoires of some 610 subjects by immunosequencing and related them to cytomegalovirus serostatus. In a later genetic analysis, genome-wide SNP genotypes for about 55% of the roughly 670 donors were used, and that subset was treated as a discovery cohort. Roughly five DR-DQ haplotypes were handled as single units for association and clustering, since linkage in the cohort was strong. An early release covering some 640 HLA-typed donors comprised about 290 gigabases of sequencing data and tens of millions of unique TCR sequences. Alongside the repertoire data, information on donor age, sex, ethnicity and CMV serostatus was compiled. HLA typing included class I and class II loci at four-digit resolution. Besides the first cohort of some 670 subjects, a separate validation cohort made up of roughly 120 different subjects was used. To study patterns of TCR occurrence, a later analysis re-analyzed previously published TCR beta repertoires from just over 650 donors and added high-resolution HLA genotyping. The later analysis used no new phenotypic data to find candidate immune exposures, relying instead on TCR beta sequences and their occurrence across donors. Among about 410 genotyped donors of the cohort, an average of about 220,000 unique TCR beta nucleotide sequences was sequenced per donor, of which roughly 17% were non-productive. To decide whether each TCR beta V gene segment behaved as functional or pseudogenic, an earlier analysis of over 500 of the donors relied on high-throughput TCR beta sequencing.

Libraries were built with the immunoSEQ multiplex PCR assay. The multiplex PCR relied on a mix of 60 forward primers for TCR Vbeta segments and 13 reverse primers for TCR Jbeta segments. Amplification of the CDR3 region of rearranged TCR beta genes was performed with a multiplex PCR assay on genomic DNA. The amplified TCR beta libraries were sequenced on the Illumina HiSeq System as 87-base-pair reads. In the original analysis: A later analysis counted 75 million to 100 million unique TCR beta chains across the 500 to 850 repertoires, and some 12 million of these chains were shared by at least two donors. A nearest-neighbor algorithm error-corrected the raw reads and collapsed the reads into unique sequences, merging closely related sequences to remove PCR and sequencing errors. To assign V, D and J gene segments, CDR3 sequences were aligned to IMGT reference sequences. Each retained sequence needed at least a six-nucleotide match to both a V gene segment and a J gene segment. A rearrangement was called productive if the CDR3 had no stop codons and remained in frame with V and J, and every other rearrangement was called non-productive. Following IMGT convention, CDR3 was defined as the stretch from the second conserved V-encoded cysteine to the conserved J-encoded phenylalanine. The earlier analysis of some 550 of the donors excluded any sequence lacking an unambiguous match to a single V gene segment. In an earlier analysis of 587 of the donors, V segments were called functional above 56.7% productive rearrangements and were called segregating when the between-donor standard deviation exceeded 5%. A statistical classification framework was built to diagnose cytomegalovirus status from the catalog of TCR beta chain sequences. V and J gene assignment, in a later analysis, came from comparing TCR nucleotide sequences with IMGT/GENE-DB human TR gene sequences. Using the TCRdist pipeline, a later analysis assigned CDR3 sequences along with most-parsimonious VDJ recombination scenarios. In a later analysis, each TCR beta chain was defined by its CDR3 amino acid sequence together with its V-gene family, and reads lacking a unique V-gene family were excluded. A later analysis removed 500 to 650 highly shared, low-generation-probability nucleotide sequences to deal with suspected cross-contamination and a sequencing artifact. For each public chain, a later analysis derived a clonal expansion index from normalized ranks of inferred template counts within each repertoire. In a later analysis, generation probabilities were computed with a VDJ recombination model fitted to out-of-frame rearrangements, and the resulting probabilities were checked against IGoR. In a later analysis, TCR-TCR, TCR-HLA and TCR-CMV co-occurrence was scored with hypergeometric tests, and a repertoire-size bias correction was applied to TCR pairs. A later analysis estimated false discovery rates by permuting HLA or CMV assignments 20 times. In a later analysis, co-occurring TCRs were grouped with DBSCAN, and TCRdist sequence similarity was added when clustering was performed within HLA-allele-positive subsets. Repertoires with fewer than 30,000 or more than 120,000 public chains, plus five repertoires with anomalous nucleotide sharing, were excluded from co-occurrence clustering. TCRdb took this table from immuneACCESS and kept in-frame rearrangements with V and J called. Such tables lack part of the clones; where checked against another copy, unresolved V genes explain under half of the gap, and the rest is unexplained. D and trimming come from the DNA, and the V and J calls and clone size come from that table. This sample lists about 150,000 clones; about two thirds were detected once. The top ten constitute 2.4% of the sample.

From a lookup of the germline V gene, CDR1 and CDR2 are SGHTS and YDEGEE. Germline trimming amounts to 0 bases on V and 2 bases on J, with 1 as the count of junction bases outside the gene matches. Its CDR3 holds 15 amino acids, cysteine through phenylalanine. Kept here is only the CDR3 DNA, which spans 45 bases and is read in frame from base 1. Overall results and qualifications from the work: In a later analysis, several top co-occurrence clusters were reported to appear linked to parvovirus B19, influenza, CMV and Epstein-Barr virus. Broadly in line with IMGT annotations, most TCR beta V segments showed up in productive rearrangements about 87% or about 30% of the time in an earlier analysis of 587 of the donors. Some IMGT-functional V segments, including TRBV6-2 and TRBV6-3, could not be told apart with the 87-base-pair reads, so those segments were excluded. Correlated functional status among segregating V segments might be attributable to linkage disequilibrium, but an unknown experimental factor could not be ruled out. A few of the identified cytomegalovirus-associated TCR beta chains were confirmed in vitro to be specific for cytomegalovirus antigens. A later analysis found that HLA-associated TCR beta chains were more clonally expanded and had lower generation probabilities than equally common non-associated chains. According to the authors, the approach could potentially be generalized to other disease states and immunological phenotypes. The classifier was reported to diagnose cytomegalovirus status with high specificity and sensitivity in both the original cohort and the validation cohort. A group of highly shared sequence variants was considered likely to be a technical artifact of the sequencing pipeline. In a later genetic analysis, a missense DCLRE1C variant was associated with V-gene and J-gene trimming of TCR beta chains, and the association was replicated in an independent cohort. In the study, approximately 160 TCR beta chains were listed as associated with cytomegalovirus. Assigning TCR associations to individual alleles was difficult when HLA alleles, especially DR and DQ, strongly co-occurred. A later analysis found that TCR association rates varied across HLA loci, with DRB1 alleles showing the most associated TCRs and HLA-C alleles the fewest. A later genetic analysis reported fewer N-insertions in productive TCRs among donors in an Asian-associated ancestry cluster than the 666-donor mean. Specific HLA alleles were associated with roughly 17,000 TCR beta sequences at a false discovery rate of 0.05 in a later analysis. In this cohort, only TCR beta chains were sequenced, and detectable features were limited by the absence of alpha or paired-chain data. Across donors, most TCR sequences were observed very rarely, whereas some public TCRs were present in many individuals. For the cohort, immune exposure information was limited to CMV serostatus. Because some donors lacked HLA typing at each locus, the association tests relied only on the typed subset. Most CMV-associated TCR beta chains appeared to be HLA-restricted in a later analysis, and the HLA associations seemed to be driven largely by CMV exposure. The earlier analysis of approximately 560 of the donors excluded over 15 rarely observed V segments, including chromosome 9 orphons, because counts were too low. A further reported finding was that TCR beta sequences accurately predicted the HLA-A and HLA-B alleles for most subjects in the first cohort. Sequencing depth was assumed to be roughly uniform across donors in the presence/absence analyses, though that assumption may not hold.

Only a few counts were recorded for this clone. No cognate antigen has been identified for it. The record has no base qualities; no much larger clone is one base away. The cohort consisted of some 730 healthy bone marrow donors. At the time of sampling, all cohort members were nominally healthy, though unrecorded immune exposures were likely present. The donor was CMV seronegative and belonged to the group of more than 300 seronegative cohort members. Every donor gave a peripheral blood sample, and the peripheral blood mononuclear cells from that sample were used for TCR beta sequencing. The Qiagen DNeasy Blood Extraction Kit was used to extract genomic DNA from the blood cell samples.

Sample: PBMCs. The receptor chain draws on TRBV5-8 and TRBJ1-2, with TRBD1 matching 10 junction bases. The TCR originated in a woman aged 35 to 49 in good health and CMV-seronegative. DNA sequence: TGTGCCAGCAGCTTGGTGGACAGGGGGAACTATGGCTACACCTTC. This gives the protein CASSLVDRGNYGYTF.